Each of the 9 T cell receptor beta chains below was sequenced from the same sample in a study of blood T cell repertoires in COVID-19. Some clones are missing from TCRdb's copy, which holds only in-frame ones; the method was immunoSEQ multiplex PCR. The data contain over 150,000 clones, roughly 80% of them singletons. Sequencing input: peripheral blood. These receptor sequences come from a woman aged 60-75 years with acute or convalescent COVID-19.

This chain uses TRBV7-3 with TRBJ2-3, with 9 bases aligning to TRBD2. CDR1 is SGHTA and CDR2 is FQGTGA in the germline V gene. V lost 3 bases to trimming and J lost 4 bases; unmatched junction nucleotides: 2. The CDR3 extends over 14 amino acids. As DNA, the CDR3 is TGTGCCAGCAGCTTGGGCGGGGGGGCAGATACGCAGTATTTT. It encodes CASSLGGGADTQYF.

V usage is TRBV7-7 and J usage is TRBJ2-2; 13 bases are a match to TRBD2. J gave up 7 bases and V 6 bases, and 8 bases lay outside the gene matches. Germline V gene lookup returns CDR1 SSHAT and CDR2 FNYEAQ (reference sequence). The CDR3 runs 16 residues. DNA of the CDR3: TGTGCCAGCAGACCCGGGACTAGCGGGGAGATCGGGGAGCTGTTTTTT. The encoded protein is CASRPGTSGEIGELFF.

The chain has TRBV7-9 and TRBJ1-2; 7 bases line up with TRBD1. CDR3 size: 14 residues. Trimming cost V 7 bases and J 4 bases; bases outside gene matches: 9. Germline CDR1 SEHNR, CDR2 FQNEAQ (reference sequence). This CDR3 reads CASNRDSSLYGYTF. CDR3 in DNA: TGTGCCAGCAACCGGGACAGCTCACTCTATGGCTACACCTTC.

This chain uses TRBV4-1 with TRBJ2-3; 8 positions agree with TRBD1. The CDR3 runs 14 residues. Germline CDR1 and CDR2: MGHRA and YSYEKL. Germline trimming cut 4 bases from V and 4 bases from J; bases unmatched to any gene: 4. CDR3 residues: CASSLRQGPDTQYF. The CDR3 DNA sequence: TGCGCCAGCAGCCTTAGACAGGGGCCAGATACGCAGTATTTT.

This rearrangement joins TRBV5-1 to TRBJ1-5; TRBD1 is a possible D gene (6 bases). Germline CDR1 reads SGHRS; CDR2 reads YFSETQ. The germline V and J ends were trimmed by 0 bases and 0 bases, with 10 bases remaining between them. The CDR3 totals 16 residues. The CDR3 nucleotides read TGCGCCAGCAGCTTGGATGGACAGCCTAGCAATCAGCCCCAGCATTTT. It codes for CASSLDGQPSNQPQHF.

This chain's CDR3 is CASSLALLLNEQFF. The CDR3 DNA reads TGTGCCAGCAGCTTGGCCCTACTACTAAATGAGCAGTTCTTC. The chain carries TRBV5-5 and TRBJ2-1; D call uncertain. In germline, CDR1 is SGHKS, CDR2 YYEKEE (reference sequence). The CDR3 contains 14 residues. V was shortened by 0 bases and J by 7 bases, with 11 bases between the two germline ends.

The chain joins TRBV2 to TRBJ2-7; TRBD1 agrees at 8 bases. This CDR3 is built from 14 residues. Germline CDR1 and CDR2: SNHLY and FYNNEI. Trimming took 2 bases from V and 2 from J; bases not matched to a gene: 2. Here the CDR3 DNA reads TGTGCCAGCAGTGAACAGGGGGCTCCCTACGAGCAGTACGTC. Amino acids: CASSEQGAPYEQYV.

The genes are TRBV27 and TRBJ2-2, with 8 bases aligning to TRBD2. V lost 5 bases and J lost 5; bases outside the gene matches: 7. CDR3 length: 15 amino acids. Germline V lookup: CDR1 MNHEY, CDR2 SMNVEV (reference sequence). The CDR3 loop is CASSPGGAGTGELFF. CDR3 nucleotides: TGTGCCAGCAGTCCCGGGGGGGCGGGGACCGGGGAGCTGTTTTTT.

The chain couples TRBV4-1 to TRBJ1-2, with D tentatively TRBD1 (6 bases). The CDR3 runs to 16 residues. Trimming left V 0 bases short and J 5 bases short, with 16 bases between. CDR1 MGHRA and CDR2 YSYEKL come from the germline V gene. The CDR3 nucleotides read TGCGCCAGCAGCCAAGATATCCAGGCAGGGGAGTATGGCTACACCTTC. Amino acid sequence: CASSQDIQAGEYGYTF.